These T cell receptor beta chains were read from a single sample in a study of CD8 T cells in ankylosing spondylitis. MiXCR, run by TCRdb on the 5' RACE reads, gives a single entry per CDR3 protein. The table has about 240,000 distinct CDR3 sequences, 7% to 10% seen once. Sequencing was performed on blood, either unsorted or a sorted T cell fraction (not recorded which). The receptors stem from a female donor with ankylosing spondylitis or in good health (not recorded which). Each CDR3 is given with its conserved first and last residue. The order of the fields is J gene, clone size, D gene, V gene, CDR3 protein, CDR3 DNA. The D gene is left open where the match is weak. Rows give clone size only sometimes, using once, few, many, or a class for an expanded clone.

TRBJ1-1 | NA | NA | TRBV12-3/TRBV12-4 | CASSPVRSTEAFF | TGTGCCAGCAGTCCTGTGAGGTCGACTGAAGCTTTCTTT
TRBJ2-1 | many | TRBD2 | TRBV11-3 | CASSVGLAGAREQFF | TGTGCCAGCAGCGTCGGTCTAGCGGGAGCCCGCGAGCAGTTCTTC
TRBJ2-1 | NA | NA | TRBV18 | CASSPPGRGQNEQFF | TGTGCCAGCTCACCTCCAGGTCGGGGGCAAAATGAGCAGTTCTTC
TRBJ1-6 | many | TRBD1 | TRBV5-1 | CASSVDRGDNSPLHF | TGCGCCAGCAGCGTCGACAGGGGTGATAATTCACCCCTCCACTTT
TRBJ1-4 | many | NA | TRBV12-3/TRBV12-4 | CASSPGGQGGEKLFF | TGTGCCAGCAGTCCTGGGGGGCAGGGTGGCGAAAAACTGTTTTTT
TRBJ2-2 | many | NA | TRBV5-1 | CASSLALDTGELFF | TGCGCCAGCAGCTTGGCCCTAGACACCGGGGAGCTGTTTTTT
TRBJ1-5 | many | TRBD1 | TRBV5-5 | CASSEVGQGPQHF | TGTGCCAGCAGCGAGGTGGGACAGGGGCCCCAGCATTTT
TRBJ2-1 | few | TRBD2 | TRBV7-2 | CASSQMPPGLVVYEQFF | TGTGCCAGCAGCCAAATGCCCCCGGGACTAGTAGTCTATGAGCAGTTCTTC
TRBJ2-1 | many | TRBD2 | TRBV6-2/TRBV6-3 | CASTEIGGRAYNEQFF | TGTGCCAGCACCGAAATAGGCGGGAGGGCTTACAATGAGCAGTTCTTC
TRBJ1-6 | many | NA | TRBV7-8 | CASSFRNSPLHF | TGTGCCAGCAGCTTCCGTAATTCACCCCTCCACTTT
TRBJ1-2 | many | TRBD1 | TRBV6-2/TRBV6-3 | CASSYRGQGISIGGYTF | TGTGCCAGCAGTTATCGGGGACAGGGAATATCAATTGGCGGCTACACCTTC
TRBJ1-1 | many | NA | TRBV6-2/TRBV6-3 | CASSARSVKNTEAFF | TGTGCCAGCAGTGCGCGTTCAGTGAAAAACACTGAAGCTTTCTTT
TRBJ2-7 | many | TRBD2 | TRBV10-3 | CAISPGTSGSHEQYF | TGTGCCATCAGCCCGGGGACTAGCGGGAGCCACGAGCAGTACTTC
TRBJ1-1 | many | NA | TRBV6-5 | CASGPPSTEAFF | TGTGCCAGCGGCCCCCCGAGCACTGAAGCTTTCTTT
TRBJ2-3 | many | TRBD1 | TRBV20-1 | CSARARGYSTDTQYF | TGCAGTGCTAGAGCCAGGGGGTATTCCACAGATACGCAGTATTTT
TRBJ1-5 | NA | NA | TRBV6-2/TRBV6-3 | CASNEGGVSNQPQHF | TGTGCCAGCAACGAGGGTGGGGTTAGCAATCAGCCCCAGCATTTT
TRBJ2-1 | NA | TRBD2 | TRBV5-1 | CASSNLAGGGNEQFF | TGCGCCAGCAGCAACTTAGCGGGAGGCGGCAATGAGCAGTTCTTC
TRBJ2-1 | many | NA | TRBV3-1 | CASRILGENEQFF | TGTGCCAGCAGAATACTGGGGGAGAATGAGCAGTTCTTC
TRBJ1-4 | many | TRBD1 | TRBV6-5 | CASTYQGTEVF | TGTGCCAGCACTTATCAAGGGACAGAAGTTTTT
TRBJ2-1 | many | TRBD2 | TRBV5-1 | CASGPSSGRGLNEQFF | TGCGCCAGCGGCCCTTCTAGCGGGAGGGGCCTCAATGAGCAGTTCTTC
TRBJ1-1 | many | NA | TRBV6-1 | CASSLTQGETEAFF | TGTGCCAGCAGCCTCACCCAAGGGGAAACTGAAGCTTTCTTT
TRBJ2-1 | many | TRBD2 | TRBV20-1 | CSAESGGPSYNEQFF | TGCAGTGCTGAAAGCGGGGGCCCTTCCTACAATGAGCAGTTCTTC
TRBJ2-3 | NA | TRBD2 | TRBV20-1 | CSARALSGSPDTQYF | TGCAGTGCTAGGGCCCTTAGCGGGAGTCCAGATACGCAGTATTTT
TRBJ2-1 | NA | NA | TRBV6-1 | CASMRASSYNEQFF | TGTGCCAGCATGCGGGCTAGCTCCTACAATGAGCAGTTCTTC
TRBJ2-7 | many | TRBD1 | TRBV12-3/TRBV12-4 | CASRPTGAGEQYF | TGTGCCAGCAGGCCGACAGGGGCGGGCGAGCAGTACTTC
TRBJ2-1 | many | NA | TRBV6-2/TRBV6-3 | CASSYGKGRSNEQFF | TGTGCCAGCAGTTACGGAAAGGGGCGGTCCAATGAGCAGTTCTTC
TRBJ2-1 | many | TRBD2 | TRBV5-1 | CASSWSSGRSNEQFF | TGCGCCAGCAGCTGGTCTAGCGGGAGGTCGAATGAGCAGTTCTTC
TRBJ1-2 | many | NA | TRBV11-2 | CASSSRTLKGGYTF | TGTGCCAGCAGCTCCCGTACTCTTAAGGGGGGCTACACCTTC
TRBJ1-4 | few | NA | TRBV7-2 | CASSLAGVATNEKLFF | TGTGCCAGCAGCTTAGCCGGGGTTGCAACTAATGAAAAACTGTTTTTT
TRBJ1-3 | many | TRBD1 | TRBV15 | CATSGGQGARRNTIYF | TGTGCCACCAGCGGAGGACAGGGGGCGCGGAGAAACACCATATATTTT
TRBJ2-6 | many | NA | TRBV5-1 | CASIDSSGANVLTF | TGCGCCAGCATCGATTCTTCTGGGGCCAACGTCCTGACTTTC
TRBJ2-2 | few | NA | TRBV7-6 | CASSFFGFPGPGELFF | TGTGCCAGCAGCTTTTTCGGGTTCCCCGGACCCGGGGAGCTGTTTTTT
TRBJ1-3 | many | NA | TRBV20-1 | CSARDPRGYGNTIYF | TGCAGTGCTAGAGATCCTAGAGGTTACGGAAACACCATATATTTT
TRBJ2-2 | many | TRBD1 | TRBV10-3 | CATDGQGDTGELFF | TGTGCCACGGACGGACAGGGGGACACCGGGGAGCTGTTTTTT
TRBJ2-5 | NA | NA | TRBV11-2 | CASSLGVKLAGGETQYF | TGTGCCAGCAGCTTAGGGGTTAAACTAGCTGGGGGAGAGACCCAGTACTTC
TRBJ2-3 | once | TRBD1 | TRBV29-1 | CSVEGGTDAQYF | TGCAGCGTCGAAGGGGGCACAGATGCGCAGTATTTT
TRBJ2-5 | NA | TRBD2 | TRBV7-2 | CASSPHGTSGRETQYF | TGTGCCAGCAGCCCCCACGGGACTAGCGGGAGAGAGACCCAGTACTTC
TRBJ2-5 | many | TRBD1 | TRBV3-1 | CASSQVAGTGLVGTQYF | TGTGCCAGCAGCCAAGTGGCAGGGACAGGGCTGGTTGGGACCCAGTACTTC
TRBJ2-3 | few | TRBD2 | TRBV7-2 | CASTLLAGHGDTQYF | TGTGCCAGCACCCTCTTAGCGGGTCACGGTGATACGCAGTATTTT
TRBJ2-1 | NA | TRBD2 | TRBV5-1 | CASSLRGLEDEQFF | TGCGCCAGCAGCTTGCGGGGACTAGAGGATGAGCAGTTCTTC
TRBJ2-1 | many | NA | TRBV12-3/TRBV12-4 | CASSSQGMSALIPNEQFF | TGTGCCAGCAGTTCTCAGGGGATGAGCGCGCTAATTCCCAATGAGCAGTTCTTC
TRBJ1-1 | many | NA | TRBV29-1 | CSVARTEAFF | TGCAGCGTTGCCAGGACTGAAGCTTTCTTT
TRBJ1-1 | many | NA | TRBV20-1 | CSAREGVATEAFF | TGCAGTGCTAGAGAGGGGGTTGCTACTGAAGCTTTCTTT
TRBJ2-7 | NA | NA | TRBV4-2 | CASSQELGASYEQYF | TGTGCCAGCAGCCAAGAACTGGGGGCTAGTTACGAGCAGTACTTC
TRBJ2-1 | few | NA | TRBV7-2 | CASSLAATALGSYNEQFF | TGTGCCAGCAGCTTAGCGGCAACGGCCCTAGGCTCCTACAATGAGCAGTTCTTC
TRBJ2-3 | many | NA | TRBV11-2 | CASSRDTQYF | TGTGCCAGCAGCCGGGATACGCAGTATTTT
TRBJ2-5 | few | NA | TRBV9 | CASSVDSGETQYF | TGTGCCAGCAGCGTAGACAGTGGAGAGACCCAGTACTTC
TRBJ1-2 | NA | NA | TRBV5-1 | CASSLEGNDYTF | TGCGCCAGCAGCTTGGAAGGTAATGACTACACCTTC